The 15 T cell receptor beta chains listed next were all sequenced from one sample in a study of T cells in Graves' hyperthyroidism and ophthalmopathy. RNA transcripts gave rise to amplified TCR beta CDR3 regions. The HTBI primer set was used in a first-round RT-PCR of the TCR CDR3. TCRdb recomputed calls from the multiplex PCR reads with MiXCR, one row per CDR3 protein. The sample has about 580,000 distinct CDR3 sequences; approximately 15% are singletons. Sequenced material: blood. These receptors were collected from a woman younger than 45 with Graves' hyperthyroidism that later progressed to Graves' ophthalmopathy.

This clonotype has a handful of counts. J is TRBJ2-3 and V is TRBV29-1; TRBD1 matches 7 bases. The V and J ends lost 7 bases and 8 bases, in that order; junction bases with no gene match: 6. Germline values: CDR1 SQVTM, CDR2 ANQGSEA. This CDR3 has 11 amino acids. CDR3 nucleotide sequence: TGCAGCGGTCGACAGGGCGGTACGCAGTATTTT. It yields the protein CSGRQGGTQYF.

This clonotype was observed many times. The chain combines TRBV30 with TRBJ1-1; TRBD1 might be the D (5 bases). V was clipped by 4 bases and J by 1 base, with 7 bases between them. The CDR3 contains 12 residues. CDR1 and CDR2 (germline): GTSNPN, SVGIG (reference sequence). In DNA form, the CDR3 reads TGTGCCTGGAATCAGGGGAACACTGAAGCTTTCTTT. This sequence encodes CAWNQGNTEAFF.

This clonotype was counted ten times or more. Here the CDR3 reads CASSFQVGTIQETQYF. The CDR3 bases are TGTGCCAGCAGCTTCCAAGTTGGGACAATTCAAGAGACCCAGTACTTC. V usage is TRBV7-8 and J usage is TRBJ2-5; D is perhaps TRBD1 (6 bases). V shed 3 bases and J shed 2 bases, with 16 bases lying between them. The CDR3 is 16 amino acids. Germline V lookup: CDR1 SGHVS, CDR2 FQNEAQ.

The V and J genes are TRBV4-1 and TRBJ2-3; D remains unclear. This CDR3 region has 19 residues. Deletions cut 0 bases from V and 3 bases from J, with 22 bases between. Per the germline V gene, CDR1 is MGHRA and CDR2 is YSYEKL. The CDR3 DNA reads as TGCGCCAGCAGCCAAGATCTCGTTGAGGACGCGCGGAAGACAGATACGCAGTATTTT. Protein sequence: CASSQDLVEDARKTDTQYF.

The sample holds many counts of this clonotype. The CDR3 DNA sequence: TGTGCCAGCAGCGTAGCGGGTGATGGGCACCCGTCAGACGAGCAGTACTTC. Amino acids: CASSVAGDGHPSDEQYF. The chain joins TRBV9 to TRBJ2-7; D gene unclear. The CDR3 is 17 amino acids. Trimming pared 0 bases from V and 5 bases from J, leaving 21 bases between. CDR1 is SGDLS and CDR2 is YYNGEE in the germline V gene.

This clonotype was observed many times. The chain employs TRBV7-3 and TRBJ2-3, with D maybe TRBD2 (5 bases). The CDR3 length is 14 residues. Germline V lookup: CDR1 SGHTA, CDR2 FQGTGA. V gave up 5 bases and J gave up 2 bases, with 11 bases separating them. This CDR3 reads CASSPRRDTDTQYF. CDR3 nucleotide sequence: TGTGCCAGCAGCCCTAGACGGGACACAGATACGCAGTATTTT. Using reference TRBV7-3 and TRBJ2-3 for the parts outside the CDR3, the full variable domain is GAGVSQTPSNKVTEKGKYVELRCDPISGHTALYWYRQSLGQGPEFLIYFQGTGAADDSGLPNDRFFAVRPEGSVSTLKIQRTERGDSAVYLCASSPRRDTDTQYFGPGTRLTVL.

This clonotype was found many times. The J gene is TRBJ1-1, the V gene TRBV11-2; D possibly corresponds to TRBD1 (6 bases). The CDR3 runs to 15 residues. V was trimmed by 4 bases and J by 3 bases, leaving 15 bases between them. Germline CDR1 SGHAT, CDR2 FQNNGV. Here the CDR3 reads CASSSPGGADTEAFF. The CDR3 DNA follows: TGTGCCAGCAGCTCACCTGGGGGGGCGGACACTGAAGCTTTCTTT.

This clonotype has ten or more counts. CDR3 amino acids: CASRTRTGSYEQYF. The CDR3 DNA reads as TGTGCCAGTAGGACCCGGACAGGTTCCTACGAGCAGTACTTC. The chain links TRBV19 to TRBJ2-7; 7 bases agree with TRBD1. CDR1 and CDR2 (germline): LNHDA, SQIVND (reference sequence). The CDR3 contains 14 residues. Trimming at V came to 6 bases and at J to 1 base, leaving 6 bases not matched to a gene.

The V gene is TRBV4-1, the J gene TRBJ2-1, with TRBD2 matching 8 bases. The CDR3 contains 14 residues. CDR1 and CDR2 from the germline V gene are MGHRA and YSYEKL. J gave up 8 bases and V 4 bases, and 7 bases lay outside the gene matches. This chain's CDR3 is CASSPGTRGDEQFF. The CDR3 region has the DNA TGCGCCAGCAGCCCCGGGACTAGGGGCGATGAGCAGTTCTTC.

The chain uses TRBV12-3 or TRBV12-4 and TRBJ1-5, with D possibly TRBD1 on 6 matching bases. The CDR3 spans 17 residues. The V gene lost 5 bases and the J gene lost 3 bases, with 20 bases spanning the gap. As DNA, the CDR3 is TGTGCCAGCAGTCCCCGGGACATGTGGCGGAACAATCAGCCCCAGCATTTT. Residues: CASSPRDMWRNNQPQHF.

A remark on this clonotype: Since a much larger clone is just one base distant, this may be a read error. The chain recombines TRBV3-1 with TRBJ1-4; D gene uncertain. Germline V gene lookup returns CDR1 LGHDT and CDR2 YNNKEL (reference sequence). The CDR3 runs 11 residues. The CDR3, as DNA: TGTACCAGCAGCCACGGGGAAAAACTGTTTTTT. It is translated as CTSSHGEKLFF.

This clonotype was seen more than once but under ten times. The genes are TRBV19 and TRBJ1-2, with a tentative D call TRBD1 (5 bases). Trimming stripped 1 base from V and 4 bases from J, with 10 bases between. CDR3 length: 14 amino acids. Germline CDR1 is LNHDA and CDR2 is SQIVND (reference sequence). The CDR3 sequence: CASSIGGQFYGYTF. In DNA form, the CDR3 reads TGTGCCAGTAGTATAGGGGGCCAATTCTATGGCTACACCTTC. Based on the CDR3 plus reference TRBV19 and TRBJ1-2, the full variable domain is DGGITQSPKYLFRKEGQNVTLSCEQNLNHDAMYWYRQDPGQGLRLIYYSQIVNDFQKGDIAEGYSVSREKKESFPLTVTSAQKNPTAFYLCASSIGGQFYGYTFGSGTRLTVV.

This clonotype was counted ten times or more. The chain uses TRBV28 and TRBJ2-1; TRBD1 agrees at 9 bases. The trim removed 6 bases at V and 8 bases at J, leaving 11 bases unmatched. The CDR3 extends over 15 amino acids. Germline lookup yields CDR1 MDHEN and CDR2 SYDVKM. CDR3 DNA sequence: TGTGCCAGCAGCCCTCCGGGACAGGGACCGGATGAGCAGTTCTTC. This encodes CASSPPGQGPDEQFF.

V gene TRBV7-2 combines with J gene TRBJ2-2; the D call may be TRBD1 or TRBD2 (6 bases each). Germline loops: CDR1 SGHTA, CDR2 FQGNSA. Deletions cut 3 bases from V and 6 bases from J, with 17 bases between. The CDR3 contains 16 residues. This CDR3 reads CASSLMGAGEAGELFF. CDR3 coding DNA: TGTGCCAGCAGCTTGATGGGGGCAGGGGAGGCCGGGGAGCTGTTTTTT.

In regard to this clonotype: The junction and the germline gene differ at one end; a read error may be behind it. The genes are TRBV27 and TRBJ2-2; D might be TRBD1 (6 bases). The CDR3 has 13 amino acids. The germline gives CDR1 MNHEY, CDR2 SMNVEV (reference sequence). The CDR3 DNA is TGTGCCAGTGGGTATGGGGACACCGGGCAGCTGTTTTTT. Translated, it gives CASGYGDTGQLFF.